Listed below are T cell receptor beta chains from one sample, sequenced in a study of blood T cell repertoires in COVID-19. TCRdb's copy holds only in-frame clones and misses some; the assay was immunoSEQ multiplex PCR. The repertoire holds around 300,000 clones, with approximately 84% as singletons. The sample comprised peripheral blood. These receptor sequences come from a young woman who had recovered from COVID-19. CDR3s include the opening cysteine and the closing phenylalanine or tryptophan. A D gene is named only where the DNA matches it firmly. Clone size appears in some rows only: once, few, many, or a class for an expanded clone.

V gene	J gene	D gene	clone size	CDR3 protein	CDR3 DNA
TRBV20-1	TRBJ2-1	-	-	CSAPLQGEQFF	TGCAGTGCCCCCCTACAGGGTGAGCAGTTCTTC
TRBV19	TRBJ2-7	-	once	CASSIRQNSYEQYF	TGTGCCAGTAGTATCCGCCAGAACTCCTACGAGCAGTACTTC
TRBV4-1	TRBJ1-2	TRBD1	many	CASSPLGLRSGTGGSGYTF	TGCGCCAGCAGCCCTTTAGGACTTCGATCCGGGACAGGGGGCTCTGGCTACACCTTC
TRBV19	TRBJ1-4	TRBD1	few	CASSTPGGGASNLNEKLFF	TGTGCCAGTAGTACCCCCGGAGGGGGCGCCTCCAACCTCAATGAAAAACTGTTTTTT
TRBV19	TRBJ1-1	-	once	CASSPSGAFF	TGTGCCAGTAGTCCCAGTGGAGCTTTCTTT
TRBV28	TRBJ2-1	TRBD2	-	CASSSLLAGKAEQFF	TGTGCCAGCAGTTCGTTATTAGCGGGAAAGGCTGAGCAGTTCTTC
TRBV5-6	TRBJ1-2	-	-	CASSVDRSGYTF	TGTGCCAGCAGTGTTGACAGAAGCGGCTACACCTTC
TRBV5-1	TRBJ1-4	TRBD1	once	CASSPGGGRDEKLFF	TGCGCCAGCAGCCCCGGAGGGGGCAGGGATGAAAAACTGTTTTTT
TRBV19	TRBJ1-2	-	-	CASSIVGRVDGYTF	TGTGCCAGTAGTATAGTTGGCAGGGTTGATGGCTACACCTTC
TRBV7-2	TRBJ2-3	-	few	CASSLDGARRSDTQYF	TGTGCCAGCAGCTTAGATGGAGCTCGGAGGTCGGATACGCAGTATTTT
TRBV19	TRBJ1-5	TRBD1	-	CASSSGQGNQPQHF	TGTGCCAGTAGTTCCGGACAGGGCAATCAGCCCCAGCATTTT
TRBV19	TRBJ2-7	TRBD1	-	CASSIDGQGRNEQYF	TGTGCCAGTAGTATAGACGGACAGGGAAGGAACGAGCAGTACTTC
TRBV24-1	TRBJ2-5	TRBD1	-	CATSDLRAGGFETQYF	TGTGCCACCAGTGATTTGCGCGCAGGGGGCTTTGAGACCCAGTACTTC
TRBV28	TRBJ1-3	-	-	CASSLSGAGNTIYF	TGTGCCAGCAGTTTATCAGGGGCTGGAAACACCATATATTTT
TRBV18	TRBJ2-2	TRBD2	-	CASSPNPTSGNTGELFF	TGTGCCAGCTCACCAAATCCGACTAGCGGGAACACCGGGGAGCTGTTTTTT
TRBV5-1	TRBJ2-3	TRBD1	-	CASSLGDRGVLPDTQYF	TGCGCCAGCAGCTTGGGTGACAGGGGCGTTTTGCCAGATACGCAGTATTTT
TRBV7-3	TRBJ2-2	-	-	CASSPIDGELFF	TGTGCCAGCAGCCCAATAGATGGGGAGCTGTTTTTT
TRBV5-6	TRBJ2-7	-	-	CASSLVIGGPYEQYF	TGTGCCAGCAGCTTGGTAATCGGCGGTCCCTACGAGCAGTACTTC
TRBV5-4	TRBJ2-7	-	-	CASSFGSGDRPSSYEQYF	TGTGCCAGCAGCTTCGGGTCGGGGGACAGACCAAGCTCCTACGAGCAGTACTTC
TRBV4-1	TRBJ2-3	TRBD2	-	CASSQDPSGKYTQYF	TGCGCCAGCAGCCAAGATCCTAGCGGGAAGTATACGCAGTATTTT
TRBV6-2/TRBV6-3	TRBJ1-1	-	-	CASSYSSDTEAFF	TGTGCCAGCAGTTACTCGAGCGACACTGAAGCTTTCTTT
TRBV10-3	TRBJ2-1	-	-	CAISESGGPSYNEQFF	TGTGCCATCAGTGAGTCTGGAGGGCCATCCTACAATGAGCAGTTCTTC
TRBV29-1	TRBJ2-1	TRBD1	-	CSVEDRGRFNEQFF	TGCAGCGTTGAAGACAGGGGGCGCTTTAATGAGCAGTTCTTC
TRBV11-2	TRBJ2-7	-	-	CASSLVQAHYEQYF	TGTGCCAGCAGCTTAGTCCAAGCTCACTACGAGCAGTACTTC
TRBV29-1	TRBJ2-1	-	-	CSVKGTGTEQFF	TGCAGCGTGAAAGGGACCGGGACAGAGCAGTTCTTC
TRBV5-8	TRBJ2-3	TRBD1	-	CASSGSTGNPTYTQYF	TGTGCCAGCAGCGGATCGACAGGGAACCCCACCTATACGCAGTATTTT
TRBV7-9	TRBJ1-1	-	-	CASSLASPGRDAFF	TGTGCCAGCAGCTTAGCCTCTCCTGGGCGAGACGCTTTCTTT
TRBV5-1	TRBJ1-1	-	-	CASSGKQGNTEAFF	TGCGCCAGCAGCGGAAAACAGGGGAACACTGAAGCTTTCTTT
TRBV27	TRBJ1-1	-	-	CASSFTVNTEAFF	TGTGCCAGCAGTTTCACAGTGAACACTGAAGCTTTCTTT
TRBV7-6	TRBJ1-3	-	once	CASSQGDTIYF	TGTGCCAGCAGCCAAGGAGACACCATATATTTT
TRBV11-2	TRBJ1-5	-	-	CASSGGAGDQPQHF	TGTGCCAGCAGCGGGGGGGCCGGGGATCAGCCCCAGCATTTT